This T cell receptor (beta chain) stems from a study of human T cells and chemical hapten exposure. Study-wide background: Sensitization used 2% DPC on around 2 cm by around 2 cm upper inner arm skin. Study observations and caveats: DPC sensitization left the count of TCRs above 1 in 1000 unchanged.

A remark on this clonotype: Antigen unknown.

In the original analysis: A per-sample median of around 91,000 TCRs was observed, with counts ranging from 23,224 to 690,600. TCRdb called the RACE reads again in MiXCR, with one record for every CDR3 protein. The V and J calls and clone size are TCRdb's, not the authors'. The sample consists of under 200,000 distinct CDR3 sequences, around 30% of them appearing once. Specified time point: patch test 3, about 24 weeks after DPC sensitization. The treatment: therapeutic diphenylcyclopropenone sensitization with weekly scalp DPC. Patients had alopecia, were aged 18 to 70, and were not pregnant. Germline V gives CDR1 SGHRS, CDR2 YFSETQ. This CDR3 comprises 16 residues. With V trimmed by 3 bases and J by 0 bases, 4 bases remained unmatched.

This TCR was recovered from a young woman with alopecia areata. Some clones in this sample may be carry-over from other donors' samples. The rearrangement joins TRBV5-1 to TRBJ1-1, with TRBD1 matching 11 bases. The specimen comprised whole blood, sampled in connection with sensitization to the hapten diphenylcyclopropenone (DPC). CDR3 protein: CASSSGTGGLNTEAFF. The CDR3 bases are TGCGCCAGCAGCTCCGGGACAGGGGGATTGAACACTGAAGCTTTCTTT.